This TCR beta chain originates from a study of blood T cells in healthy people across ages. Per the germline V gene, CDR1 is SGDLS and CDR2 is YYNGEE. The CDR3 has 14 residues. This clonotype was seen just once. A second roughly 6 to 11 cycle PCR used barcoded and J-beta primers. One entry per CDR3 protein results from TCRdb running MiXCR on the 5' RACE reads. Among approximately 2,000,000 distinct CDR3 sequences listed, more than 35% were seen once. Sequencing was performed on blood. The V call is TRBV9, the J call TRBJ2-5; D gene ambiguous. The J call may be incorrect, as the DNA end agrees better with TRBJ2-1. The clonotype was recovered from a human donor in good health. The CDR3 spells CASSVGASQETQFF. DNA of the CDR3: TGTGCCAGCAGCGTAGGGGCAAGCCAAGAGACCCAGTTCTTC.